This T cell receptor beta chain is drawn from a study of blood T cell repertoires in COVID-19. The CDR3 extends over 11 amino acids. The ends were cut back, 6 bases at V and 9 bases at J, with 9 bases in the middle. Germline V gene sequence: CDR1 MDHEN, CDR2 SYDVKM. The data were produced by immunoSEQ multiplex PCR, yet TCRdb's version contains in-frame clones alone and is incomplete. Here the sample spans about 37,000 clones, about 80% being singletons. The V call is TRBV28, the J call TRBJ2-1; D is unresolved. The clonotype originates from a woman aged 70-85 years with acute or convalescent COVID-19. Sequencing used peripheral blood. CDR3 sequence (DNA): TGTGCCAGCAGGAAGTGGAGTGAGCAGTTCTTC. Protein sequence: CASRKWSEQFF.